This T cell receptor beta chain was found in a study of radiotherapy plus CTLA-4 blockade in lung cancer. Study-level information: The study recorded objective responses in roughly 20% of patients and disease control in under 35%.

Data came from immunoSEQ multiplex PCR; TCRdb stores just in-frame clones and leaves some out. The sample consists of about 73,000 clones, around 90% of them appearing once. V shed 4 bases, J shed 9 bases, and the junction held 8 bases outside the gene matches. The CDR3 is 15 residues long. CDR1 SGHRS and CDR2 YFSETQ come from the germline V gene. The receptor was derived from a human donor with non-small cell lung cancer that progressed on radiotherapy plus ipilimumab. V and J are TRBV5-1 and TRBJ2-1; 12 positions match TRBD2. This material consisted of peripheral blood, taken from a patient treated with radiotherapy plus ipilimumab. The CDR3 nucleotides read TGCGCCAGCAGCAGCCTAGCGGGAGGGCCCGGTGAGCAGTTCTTC. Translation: CASSSLAGGPGEQFF.